The T cell receptor beta chain under discussion was sequenced for a study of blood T cell repertoires in COVID-19 (dated by TCRdb to 2018 to 2021). Notes on the research overall: The collaborator samples originated in the United States, Italy and Spain and spanned the acute and convalescent phases of COVID-19. Samples came from the ongoing ImmuneRACE study (first 160 participants) plus 1,254 subjects from 6 global collaborators. Where HLA class I and class II types were available, the types were taken from metadata supplied by the sample provider, not from assay-based typing. The dataset comprised deeply sampled blood TCRbeta repertoires from subjects exposed to, actively infected with, or recovered from COVID-19. A freely available public database, intended as a resource for researchers studying the immune response to SARS-CoV-2, is where the repertoires were released. Sample metadata almost always included a de-identified subject ID, COVID-19 status, age in years and sex. The prospective study material was composed of cDNA or gDNA derived from T cells, B-cell-depleted T cells, or PBMCs.

Each collaborating institution followed its own protocols to collect whole blood in K2EDTA tubes. Collaborator samples were shipped for TCRbeta analysis as frozen whole blood, isolated PBMCs, or DNA extracted from either sample type. In the case of this clone: The antigen this receptor binds is unknown. Base qualities are not at hand, and no much larger clone is one base apart.

Its CDR3 holds 12 amino acids, cysteine through phenylalanine. CDR3 DNA is the only sequence kept; it has 36 bases, read in frame from the first base. Reading the germline V gene gives CDR1 KGHSH and CDR2 LQKENI. Deletion took 0 bases off V and 11 bases off J, with a span of 8 bases between the germline ends. TCRbeta CDR3 regions were amplified from genomic DNA by means of the immunoSEQ Assay, a bias-controlled multiplex PCR. The authors' pipeline ran thus. The number of nucleated cells in each sample was estimated from the amplification of reference gene primers within the assay. Sequence reads were collapsed and filtered to measure the absolute abundance of every unique TCRbeta CDR3 rearrangement. For each sample, productive Simpson clonality was calculated as the square root of Simpson's diversity index across productive rearrangements. The table comes from immuneACCESS by way of TCRdb, which keeps in-frame sequences with V and J called. Part of the clones is missing from these tables; in studies checked, under half for an unresolved V gene and the rest for unknown reasons. V and J calls and clone size come straight from that table; D and trimming were deduced from the DNA. Here the sample has 250,000 to 300,000 clones; approximately 83% occur a single time. The ten largest make up 9.5% to 11% of the sample.

General study outcomes and caveats: The quantity of clinical and demographic metadata differed by source and by participant and was supplied without curation.

The chain couples TRBV18 to TRBJ1-5; a tentative D call is TRBD1 (5 bases match). This receptor was taken from a woman in her 70s with acute or convalescent COVID-19. Sequenced: peripheral blood. This receptor carries the CDR3 CASSPPGGAQHF. The bases read TGTGCCAGCTCACCACCCGGGGGGGCCCAGCATTTT. With the portions outside the CDR3 filled from the reference TRBV18 and TRBJ1-5 genes, the complete variable region becomes NAGVMQNPRHLVRRRGQEARLRCSPMKGHSHVYWYRQLPEEGLKFMVYLQKENIIDESGMPKERFSAEFPKEGPSILRIQQVVRGDSAAYFCASSPPGGAQHFGDGTRLSIL.